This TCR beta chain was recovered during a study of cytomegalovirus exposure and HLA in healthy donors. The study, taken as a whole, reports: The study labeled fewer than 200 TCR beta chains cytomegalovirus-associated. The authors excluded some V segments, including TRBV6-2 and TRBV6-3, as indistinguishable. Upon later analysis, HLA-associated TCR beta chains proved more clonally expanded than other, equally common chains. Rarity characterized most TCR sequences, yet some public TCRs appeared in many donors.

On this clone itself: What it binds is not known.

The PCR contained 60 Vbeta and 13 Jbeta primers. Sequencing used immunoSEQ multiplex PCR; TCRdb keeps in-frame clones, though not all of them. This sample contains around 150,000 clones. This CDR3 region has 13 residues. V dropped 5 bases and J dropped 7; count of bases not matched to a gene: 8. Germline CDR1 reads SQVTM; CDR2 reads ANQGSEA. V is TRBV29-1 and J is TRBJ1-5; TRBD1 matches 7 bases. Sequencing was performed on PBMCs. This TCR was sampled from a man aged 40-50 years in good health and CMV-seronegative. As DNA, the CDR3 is TGCAGCGTTTCTCAACAGGGGCGACAGCCCCAGCATTTT. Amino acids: CSVSQQGRQPQHF.